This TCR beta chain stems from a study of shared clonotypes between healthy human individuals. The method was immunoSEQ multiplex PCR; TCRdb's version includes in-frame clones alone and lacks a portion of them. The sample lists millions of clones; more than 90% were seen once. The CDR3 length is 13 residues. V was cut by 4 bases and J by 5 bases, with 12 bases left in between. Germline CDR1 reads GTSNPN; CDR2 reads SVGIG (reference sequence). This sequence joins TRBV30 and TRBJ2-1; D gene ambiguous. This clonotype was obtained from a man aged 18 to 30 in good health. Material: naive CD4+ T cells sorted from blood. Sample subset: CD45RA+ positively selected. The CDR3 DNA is TGTGCCTGGACGGTCGGCAATAACAATGAGCAGTTCTTC. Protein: CAWTVGNNNEQFF.